A selection of T cell receptor beta chains follows, all from one sample in a study of OX40 agonist ivuxolimab in advanced cancers. The protocol was immunoSEQ multiplex PCR, while the TCRdb copy is restricted to in-frame clones and leaves out a portion. The sample holds 65,000 to 75,000 clones, roughly 89% seen once. The sequenced sample was CD4+ or CD8+ T cells sorted from blood, obtained in a trial of the OX40 agonist ivuxolimab. The source is an adult with an advanced solid tumor such as melanoma, head and neck, liver or kidney cancer. Both conserved end residues are part of each CDR3.

length: 14
V: TRBV11-2
J: TRBJ1-5
CDR3: CASRTGGPDQPQHF

length: 15
V: TRBV7-2
J: TRBJ2-5
CDR3: CASSPPPASLETQYF

length: 11
V: TRBV7-9
J: TRBJ2-3
CDR3: CASSPSIWQYF

length: 17
V: TRBV19
J: TRBJ1-5
CDR3: CASSPMSRALSNQPQHF

length: 18
V: TRBV7-2
J: TRBJ1-6
CDR3: CASSLMYPDSLGNSPLHF

length: 11
V: TRBV2
J: TRBJ2-2
CDR3: CASSGDGELFF

length: 13
V: TRBV19
J: TRBJ1-5
CDR3: CASTGTGGQPQHF

length: 15
V: TRBV5-3
J: TRBJ1-6
CDR3: CARSLPRGRVSPLHF

length: 14
V: TRBV5-1
J: TRBJ1-1
CDR3: CASSLGQTFTEAFF

length: 17
V: TRBV2
J: TRBJ1-1
CDR3: CASSEAVSGTGDSEAFF

length: 17
V: TRBV6-4
J: TRBJ2-6
CDR3: CASSRLGGSSGANVLTF

length: 15
V: TRBV19
J: TRBJ2-2
CDR3: CASSQGVSNTGELFF

length: 14
V: TRBV5-6
J: TRBJ2-2
CDR3: CASSFDQATGELFF

length: 16
V: TRBV21-1
J: TRBJ1-2
CDR3: CASSKKGKGLWNGYTF

length: 13
V: TRBV18
J: TRBJ1-5
CDR3: CASSFNRDQPQHF

length: 12
V: TRBV10-3
J: TRBJ2-7
CDR3: CAISESVYEQYF

length: 15
V: TRBV18
J: TRBJ2-1
CDR3: CASSLPLGATGEQFF

length: 13
V: TRBV5-1
J: TRBJ1-2
CDR3: CASSLEGLYGYTF

length: 11
V: TRBV10-2
J: TRBJ2-1
CDR3: CASSHSIEQFF

length: 15
V: TRBV5-1
J: TRBJ2-6
CDR3: CASSPGAPGANVLTF

length: 13
V: TRBV11-3
J: TRBJ2-7
CDR3: CASSSTGDHEQYF

length: 14
V: TRBV5-1
J: TRBJ2-7
CDR3: CASSATGPRYEQYF

length: 13
V: TRBV7-6
J: TRBJ1-3
CDR3: CASSVGQGNTIYF

length: 13
V: TRBV7-2
J: TRBJ2-7
CDR3: CASRRQGANEQYF

length: 15
V: TRBV5-1
J: TRBJ2-1
CDR3: CASIPGTSGGNEQFF

length: 15
V: TRBV30
J: TRBJ1-6
CDR3: CAWSVGSSYNSPLHF

length: 16
V: TRBV4-1
J: TRBJ2-2
CDR3: CASSPRTGPNTGELFF